This T cell receptor beta chain was found in a study of blood T cell repertoires in COVID-19. In the study overall: From the United States, Italy and Spain came samples of acute and convalescent COVID-19. PBMCs, B-cell-depleted T cells, or T cells provided the cDNA or gDNA that made up the material.

Germline V gene sequence: CDR1 MNHEY, CDR2 SVGAGI. The CDR3 spans 14 residues. V lost 5 bases to trimming and J lost 3 bases, with 13 bases between them. Method: immunoSEQ multiplex PCR; TCRdb's copy keeps in-frame clones and lacks some. The sample lists about 260,000 clones; 86% were seen once. Those enrolled, adults aged about 18 to 89 years, came from some 25 US areas. Participant-given clinical history determined each cohort assignment. The sample comprised PBMCs or T cells enriched from blood (not recorded which). V usage is TRBV6-5 and J usage is TRBJ1-1, with a tentative D call TRBD1 (5 bases). This TCR derives from a woman in her fifties or sixties who had recovered from COVID-19. CDR3 loop: CASSSHTGDTEAFF. The CDR3 coding sequence is TGTGCCAGCAGTAGCCACACGGGGGACACTGAAGCTTTCTTT.